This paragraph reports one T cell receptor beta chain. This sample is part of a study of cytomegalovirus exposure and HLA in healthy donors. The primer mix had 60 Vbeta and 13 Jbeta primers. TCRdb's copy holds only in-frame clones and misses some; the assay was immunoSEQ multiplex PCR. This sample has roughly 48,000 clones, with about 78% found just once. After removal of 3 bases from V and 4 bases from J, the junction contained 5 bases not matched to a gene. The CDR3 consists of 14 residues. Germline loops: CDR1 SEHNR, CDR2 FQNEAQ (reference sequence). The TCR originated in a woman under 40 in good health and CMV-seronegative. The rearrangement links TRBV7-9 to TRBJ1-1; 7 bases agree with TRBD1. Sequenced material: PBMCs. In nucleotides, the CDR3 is TGTGCCAGCAGCTTCCCGACAGGGATCACTGAAGCTTTCTTT. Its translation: CASSFPTGITEAFF.